This is a list of T cell receptor beta chains from one sample in a study of T cell repertoires in ileal Crohn's disease. Assay: immunoSEQ multiplex PCR; the TCRdb copy retains only in-frame clones and omits some. The sample has around 6,000 clones; about 80% are singletons. The sequencing sample was made of ileal tissue. These receptors were collected from an adult with Crohn's disease. Both conserved end residues are part of each CDR3. A D gene is named only where the DNA matches it firmly. The listing skips clone size in some rows; elsewhere it reads once, few, many or a size class.

d_call	v_call	j_call	clone_size	cdr3_nt	cdr3_aa
TRBD1	TRBV7-9	TRBJ2-1	.	TGTGCCAGCAGCTTAAGTTCTTGGGCAGGGGGTGAGTTCTTC	CASSLSSWAGGEFF
.	TRBV28	TRBJ1-5	.	TGTGCCAGCAGTCCGGGGGTTGCTCAGCCCCAGCATTTT	CASSPGVAQPQHF
.	TRBV15	TRBJ1-1	.	TGTGCCACCAGCAGAGGCGGGGTGAACACTGAAGCTTTCTTT	CATSRGGVNTEAFF
.	TRBV29-1	TRBJ1-4	.	TGCAGCGTTGATGCCGGGAGTGGGACTAATGAAAAACTGTTTTTT	CSVDAGSGTNEKLFF
TRBD1	TRBV7-9	TRBJ2-5	.	TGTGCCAGCAGCTTTCCCCGGGACAGGGGGGTCCTCTCCCAAGAGACCCAGTACTTC	CASSFPRDRGVLSQETQYF
.	TRBV27	TRBJ1-5	.	TGTGCCAGCAGGTCTTCTAGCAATCAGCCCCAGCATTTT	CASRSSSNQPQHF
TRBD2	TRBV5-1	TRBJ2-2	.	TGCGCCAGCAGCCGGTCTAGCGGCAACACCGGGGAGCTGTTTTTT	CASSRSSGNTGELFF
TRBD1	TRBV6-1	TRBJ1-5	.	TGTGCCAGCAGTGAAAGGACAGGGGGCCTTAATCAGCCCCAGCATTTT	CASSERTGGLNQPQHF
.	TRBV7-2	TRBJ1-6	.	TGTGCCAGCATACAACAGGTCGTTAGTAATTCACCCCTCCACTTT	CASIQQVVSNSPLHF
TRBD2	TRBV7-9	TRBJ2-3	.	TGTGCCAGCAGCTCCTCGCGGGAGTACCCCCTCCGCACAGATACGCAGTATTTT	CASSSSREYPLRTDTQYF
TRBD1	TRBV7-9	TRBJ2-7	.	TGTGCCAGCAGCTCCCGGGACAGGGGGCGCCACGAGCAGTACTTC	CASSSRDRGRHEQYF
.	TRBV4-3	TRBJ2-2	.	TGCGCCAGCAGCCAAGATGCGGGACAGCCCACCGGGGAGCTGTTTTTT	CASSQDAGQPTGELFF
TRBD1	TRBV4-1	TRBJ2-7	few	TGCGCCAGCAGCCACACCACAGGGGGCTCCTACTACGAGCAGTACTTC	CASSHTTGGSYYEQYF
TRBD2	TRBV5-1	TRBJ2-1	.	TGCGCCAGCAGCCGAACTAGCGGGGTTGATAATGAGCAGTTCTTC	CASSRTSGVDNEQFF
.	TRBV9	TRBJ2-1	.	TGTGCCAGCAGCGTAGAAGGGAGATTCTCCTACAATGAGCAGTTCTTC	CASSVEGRFSYNEQFF
.	TRBV28	TRBJ2-7	.	TGTGCCGCCAGGGCAGGGCAGTCCTACGAGCAGTACTTC	CAARAGQSYEQYF
TRBD2	TRBV19	TRBJ2-3	.	TGTGCCAGTAGGGTAGCGGGAGCAGATACGCAGTATTTT	CASRVAGADTQYF
TRBD1	TRBV18	TRBJ1-1	.	TGTGCCAGCTCACCCGACGGACAGGGAGAAGCTTTCTTT	CASSPDGQGEAFF
.	TRBV30	TRBJ1-4	.	TGTGCCTGGGGTTCCCCCGGACATCCAAGCACCGAAAAACTGTTTTTT	CAWGSPGHPSTEKLFF
.	TRBV5-6	TRBJ2-5	.	TGTGCCAGCAGCACTGGGGCCAGTCAAGAGACCCAGTACTTC	CASSTGASQETQYF
TRBD2	TRBV7-6	TRBJ2-1	.	TGTGCCAGCAGCTTGAGAGGCGGGGGGGTCTCCTACAATGAGCAGTTCTTC	CASSLRGGGVSYNEQFF
TRBD1	TRBV6-5	TRBJ1-1	.	TGTGCCAGCAGTCCTTTCTTCCAGGGGGCGTATCAGTCTTTCTTT	CASSPFFQGAYQSFF
.	TRBV5-6	TRBJ1-5	.	TGTGCCAGCAGCTTGGGCCAGGGAAGCCAGCCCCAGCATTTT	CASSLGQGSQPQHF
TRBD1	TRBV11-2	TRBJ1-1	.	TGTGCCAGCAGCACCCGGGACAGTAGAGGCACTGAAGCTTTCTTT	CASSTRDSRGTEAFF
.	TRBV19	TRBJ2-5	.	TGTGCCACCGCAGGGGTATCGGAGACCCAGTACTTC	CATAGVSETQYF
.	TRBV15	TRBJ2-2	.	TGTGCCACCAGCAGGAGAGAGGCGGGGAGGTCCGGGGAGCTGTTTTTT	CATSRREAGRSGELFF
.	TRBV28	TRBJ1-3	.	TGTGCCAGCAGGCTCCTGACAGGCCACACCATATATTTT	CASRLLTGHTIYF
.	TRBV4-1	TRBJ2-7	few	TGCGCCAGCAGCCAAACTGGTGGGGGCGCGAGCTACGAGCAGTACTTC	CASSQTGGGASYEQYF
.	TRBV2	TRBJ2-3	.	TGTGCCAGCAGTGCACTTGGGGCGGGGCAGACAGATACGCAGTATTTT	CASSALGAGQTDTQYF
TRBD1	TRBV10-2	TRBJ1-6	once	TGCGCCAGCAGGGAAGACAGGGGGCTAAATTCACCCCTCCACTTT	CASREDRGLNSPLHF
.	TRBV28	TRBJ2-3	.	TGTGCCAGCAGTTTGCCCCCCCGGACTAAATCTCTAGGCACAGATACGCAGTATTTT	CASSLPPRTKSLGTDTQYF
.	TRBV9	TRBJ1-1	.	TGTGCCAGCAGCGTAGAGCAGGGGCGGACTGAAGCTTTCTTT	CASSVEQGRTEAFF
TRBD1	TRBV27	TRBJ2-7	.	TGTGCCAGCAGTCCTTCAGGGGGCCGGTATTACGAGCAGTACTTC	CASSPSGGRYYEQYF
TRBD1	TRBV6-1	TRBJ2-1	.	TGTGCCAGCAGTGAAGCGCAGGGGGCTTCAAGAAATGAGCAGTTCTTC	CASSEAQGASRNEQFF
.	TRBV6-4	TRBJ1-5	few	TGTGCCAGCAACGGACACACCCAGCATTTT	CASNGHTQHF
.	TRBV9	TRBJ2-2	.	TGTGCCAGCAGCCCGCTACCGCCCGGGGAGCTGTTTTTT	CASSPLPPGELFF
.	TRBV11-2	TRBJ1-2	.	TGTGCCAGCAGCTCCTTAACTCTTAACTATGGCTACACCTTC	CASSSLTLNYGYTF
.	TRBV5-1	TRBJ2-3	once	TGCGCCAGCAGCTTAAGAGAGGGGCGCAGGGGCGGGTTGAATACGCAGTATTTT	CASSLREGRRGGLNTQYF
TRBD1	TRBV2	TRBJ2-2	.	TGTGCCAGCAGTCCTTTCCCGGGACAGACCAACACCGGGGAGCTGTTTTTT	CASSPFPGQTNTGELFF
.	TRBV5-1	TRBJ1-2	.	TGCGCCAGCAGCTTGGGTTCTTATGGCTACACCTTC	CASSLGSYGYTF
TRBD1	TRBV6-5	TRBJ1-2	.	TGTGCCAGCAGTCGCCCGGTGACAGGGGGCTTTGGCTACACCTTC	CASSRPVTGGFGYTF
TRBD1	TRBV5-4	TRBJ2-7	.	TGTGCCAGCAGCTGGCCGGGACAGGGGATCGAGCAGTACTTC	CASSWPGQGIEQYF
TRBD1	TRBV15	TRBJ2-7	.	TGTGCCACCAGCAGAGAAGGGACAGGGTTTTACGAGCAGTACTTC	CATSREGTGFYEQYF
.	TRBV9	TRBJ2-1	.	TGTGCCAGCAGCGGGGTAGCGTTCAGCTCCTACAATGAGCAGTTCTTC	CASSGVAFSSYNEQFF
TRBD2	TRBV7-3	TRBJ2-1	.	TGTGCCAGCAGCCGGACTAGCGGGAGTAACAATGAGCAGTTCTTC	CASSRTSGSNNEQFF
TRBD1	TRBV28	TRBJ2-2	.	TGTGCCAGCAGTCCGGGACAGGGGGCCGGGGAGCTGTTTTTT	CASSPGQGAGELFF
.	TRBV19	TRBJ2-1	.	TGTGCCAGTAGCCGGGGGGCTGTGGACAATGAGCAGTTCTTC	CASSRGAVDNEQFF
.	TRBV5-1	TRBJ1-5	once	TGCGCCAGCAGAGAGGGTTTCAATCAGCCCCAGCATTTT	CASREGFNQPQHF
.	TRBV27	TRBJ1-1	.	TGTGCCAGCAGTTTACAGGGGAAGAACACTGAAGCTTTCTTT	CASSLQGKNTEAFF
.	TRBV11-2	TRBJ2-1	.	TGTGCCAGCAGCTTAATTGCCCTGAGCTCCTACAATGAGCAGTTCTTC	CASSLIALSSYNEQFF
.	TRBV19	TRBJ1-2	.	TGTGCCAGTAGTATTGGCCAGTACTATGGCTACACCTTC	CASSIGQYYGYTF
TRBD1	TRBV7-3	TRBJ2-2	.	TGTGCCAGCAGCCGGACAGGCGGCGCAGGCACCGGGGAGCTGTTTTTT	CASSRTGGAGTGELFF
TRBD1	TRBV15	TRBJ1-1	.	TGTGCCACCAGCGCTTCCGGGACAGGGAAGATGAACACTGAAGCTTTCTTT	CATSASGTGKMNTEAFF
.	TRBV5-1	TRBJ1-5	.	TGCGCCAGCAGCTTGGCAGGGGTCGATCAGCCCCAGCATTTT	CASSLAGVDQPQHF
.	TRBV4-1	TRBJ2-4	.	TGCGCCAGCAGCCAACCTACAGAGCTCCAGTACTTC	CASSQPTELQYF
.	TRBV7-9	TRBJ1-5	.	TGTGCCAGCAGCTTGCAGGGAAACGATCAGCCCCAGCATTTT	CASSLQGNDQPQHF